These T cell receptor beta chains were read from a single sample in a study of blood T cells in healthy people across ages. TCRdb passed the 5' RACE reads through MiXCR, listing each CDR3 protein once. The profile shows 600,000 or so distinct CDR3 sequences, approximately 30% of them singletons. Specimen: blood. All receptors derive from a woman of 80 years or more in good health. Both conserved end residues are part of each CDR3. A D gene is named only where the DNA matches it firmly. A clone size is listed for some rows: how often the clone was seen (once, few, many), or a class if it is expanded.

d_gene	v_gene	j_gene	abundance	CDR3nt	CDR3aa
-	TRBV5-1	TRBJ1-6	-	TGCGCCAGCAGCTACAGGGCCCCCTCAGATAATTCACCCCTCCACTTT	CASSYRAPSDNSPLHF
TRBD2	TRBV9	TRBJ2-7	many	TGTGCCAGCAGCGTAGTGACTAGCGGGGGAGCCTACGAGCAGTACTTC	CASSVVTSGGAYEQYF
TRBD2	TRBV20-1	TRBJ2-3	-	TGCAGTGCCCGGTGGACTAGCGGGACCACAGATACGCAGTATTTT	CSARWTSGTTDTQYF
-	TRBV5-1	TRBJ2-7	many	TGCGCCAGCAGCTATAGGAGGACGGATTACGAGCAGTACTTC	CASSYRRTDYEQYF
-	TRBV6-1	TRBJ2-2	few	TGTGCCAGCGGTGGGCGCAGGAACACCGGGGAGCTGTTTTTT	CASGGRRNTGELFF
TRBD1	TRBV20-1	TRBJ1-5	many	TGCAGTGCTAGATCACGGACAGGGCTATTGCAGCCCCAGCATTTT	CSARSRTGLLQPQHF
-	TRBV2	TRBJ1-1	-	TGTGCCAGCAGTGTGGGGGTTAAGACTGAAGCTTTCTTT	CASSVGVKTEAFF
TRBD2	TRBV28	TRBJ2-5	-	TGTGCCAGCAGGCCCCCGGGACTAGCGAACCGAGAGACCCAGTACTTC	CASRPPGLANRETQYF
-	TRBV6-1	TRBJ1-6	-	TGTGCCAGCAGTGAAGCTGGCAGTATCTTCACCCTCCACTTT	CASSEAGSIFTLHF
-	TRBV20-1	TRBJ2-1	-	TGCAGTGCCCCCGACTACTACAATGAGCAGTTCTTC	CSAPDYYNEQFF